This T cell receptor (beta chain) came from a study of blood T cell repertoires in COVID-19. Study summary: PBMCs, B-cell-depleted T cells, or T cells provided the cDNA or gDNA that made up the material.

Recruitment covered 20 to 25 US areas and drew participants whose ages spanned roughly 18 to 90 years. Two negative PCRs, clearance, or symptom resolution had been documented for recovered Cohort 3 donors. In the original workflow: Reference gene primer amplification gave nucleated cell count estimates. Method: immunoSEQ multiplex PCR; TCRdb's copy keeps in-frame clones and lacks some. The DNA was the basis for D and trimming; V, J and clone size are from that table. The sample carries 200,000 to 250,000 clones, about 88% recorded once. The receptor was derived from a woman aged 45 to 65 who had recovered from COVID-19. The specimen was PBMCs or T cells enriched from blood (not recorded which).

The CDR3 loop reads CASSVSGNYEQYF. The CDR3 region has the DNA TGTGCCAGCAGCGTTAGCGGTAACTACGAGCAGTACTTC. V usage is TRBV11-2 and J usage is TRBJ2-7; perhaps TRBD2 as D (6 bases). CDR3 size: 13 residues. CDR1 is SGHAT and CDR2 is FQNNGV in the germline V gene. The V end was cut by 5 bases, the J end by 3 bases, with 11 bases between. The full variable domain, with the rest looked up from reference TRBV11-2 and TRBJ2-7, is EAGVAQSPRYKIIEKRQSVAFWCNPISGHATLYWYQQILGQGPKLLIQFQNNGVVDDSQLPKDRFSAERLKGVDSTLKIQPAKLEDSAVYLCASSVSGNYEQYFGPGTRLTVT.